This is a list of T cell receptor beta chains from one sample in a study of Graves' ophthalmopathy and Graves' hyperthyroidism. TCRdb redid the calling of the multiplex PCR reads with MiXCR, one entry per CDR3 protein. The sample shows approximately 640,000 distinct CDR3 sequences, about two fifths of them seen only once. Sequencing was performed on peripheral blood. The receptor source for this set is an adult man with Graves' ophthalmopathy. CDR3s include the opening cysteine and the closing phenylalanine or tryptophan. Fields, in order: V gene, clone size, D gene, J gene, CDR3 DNA, CDR3 protein. The D gene is left open where the match is weak. A row's size may be missing; if present it is once, few, many or a size class.

v_call: TRBV7-2
clone_size: .
d_call: .
j_call: TRBJ1-3
cdr3_nt: TGTGCCAGCAGCTTACAGGAGACGGAGTATGGCTACACCATATATTTT
cdr3_aa: CASSLQETEYGYTIYF

v_call: TRBV29-1
clone_size: .
d_call: .
j_call: TRBJ2-7
cdr3_nt: TGCAGCGTTGTGGCTTACAATGAGCAGTACTTC
cdr3_aa: CSVVAYNEQYF

v_call: TRBV20-1
clone_size: many
d_call: TRBD2
j_call: TRBJ2-7
cdr3_nt: TGCAGTGCTAGAAGGGCGACTAGCGGTGAGATCGACTACGAGCAGTACTTC
cdr3_aa: CSARRATSGEIDYEQYF

v_call: TRBV7-9
clone_size: .
d_call: .
j_call: TRBJ2-6
cdr3_nt: TGTGCCAGCAGCGCTTCCGGGACCCGGGCCAACGTCCTGACTTTC
cdr3_aa: CASSASGTRANVLTF

v_call: TRBV6-5
clone_size: few
d_call: TRBD1
j_call: TRBJ1-2
cdr3_nt: TGTGCCAGCAGTTACTCGGTCAGACAGGGCGGCTACACCTTC
cdr3_aa: CASSYSVRQGGYTF

v_call: TRBV7-9
clone_size: .
d_call: TRBD2
j_call: TRBJ2-5
cdr3_nt: TGTGCCAGCAGCCCCGGGGAGGGTCGGTACTTC
cdr3_aa: CASSPGEGRYF

v_call: TRBV6-4
clone_size: .
d_call: .
j_call: TRBJ1-5
cdr3_nt: TGTGCCAGCGCCGACAATTCCAATCAGCCCCAGCATTTT
cdr3_aa: CASADNSNQPQHF

v_call: TRBV7-6
clone_size: few
d_call: .
j_call: TRBJ1-4
cdr3_nt: TGTGCCAGCAGCTTAGTAGGTAGTGACGGTCACCGTGAAAAACTGTTTTTT
cdr3_aa: CASSLVGSDGHREKLFF

v_call: TRBV5-8
clone_size: many
d_call: .
j_call: TRBJ1-1
cdr3_nt: TGTGCCAGCAGCTTGTTCGATGTCGCTGAAGCTTTCTTT
cdr3_aa: CASSLFDVAEAFF

v_call: TRBV24-1
clone_size: .
d_call: TRBD1
j_call: TRBJ2-1
cdr3_nt: TGTGCCACCAGTGATTGGGGACAGGGGAATGAGCAGTTCTTC
cdr3_aa: CATSDWGQGNEQFF

v_call: TRBV11-2
clone_size: many
d_call: TRBD1
j_call: TRBJ1-1
cdr3_nt: TGTGCCACCACGGGACAGGTTGAAGCTTTCTTT
cdr3_aa: CATTGQVEAFF

v_call: TRBV24-1
clone_size: many
d_call: .
j_call: TRBJ2-2
cdr3_nt: TGTGCCACCCGACACGTTAACACCGGGGAGCTGTTTTTT
cdr3_aa: CATRHVNTGELFF

v_call: TRBV10-3
clone_size: many
d_call: .
j_call: TRBJ1-4
cdr3_nt: TGTGCCATCGGGAAGGGAGGTGAAAAACTGTTTTTT
cdr3_aa: CAIGKGGEKLFF

v_call: TRBV14
clone_size: many
d_call: .
j_call: TRBJ1-6
cdr3_nt: TGTGCCAGCAGCCAAGGACGTACGAACTCACCCCTCCACTTT
cdr3_aa: CASSQGRTNSPLHF

v_call: TRBV7-9
clone_size: .
d_call: TRBD1
j_call: TRBJ1-4
cdr3_nt: TGTGCCAGCAGCCCGACGGGACAGGGGGAAAAACTGTTTTTT
cdr3_aa: CASSPTGQGEKLFF

v_call: TRBV2
clone_size: .
d_call: .
j_call: TRBJ2-1
cdr3_nt: TGTGCCAGCAGCTTGTCCGACACCGAGCAGTTCTTC
cdr3_aa: CASSLSDTEQFF

v_call: TRBV10-3
clone_size: few
d_call: TRBD1
j_call: TRBJ1-6
cdr3_nt: TGTGCCAGCGCCGGGACAGGGGTTTTTACCCTCCACTTT
cdr3_aa: CASAGTGVFTLHF

v_call: TRBV15
clone_size: .
d_call: .
j_call: TRBJ2-5
cdr3_nt: TGTGCCACCAGTCCGAAAAGGGGGGCGGCACTACAAGAGACCCAGTACTTC
cdr3_aa: CATSPKRGAALQETQYF

v_call: TRBV2
clone_size: many
d_call: TRBD2
j_call: TRBJ2-5
cdr3_nt: TGTGCCAGCAGTGCCCAAGCGGGGAGACAAGAGACCCAGTACTTC
cdr3_aa: CASSAQAGRQETQYF

v_call: TRBV7-9
clone_size: many
d_call: .
j_call: TRBJ2-2
cdr3_nt: TGTGCCAGCAGCTTAGGGGGACCGAACACCGGGGAGCTGTTTTTT
cdr3_aa: CASSLGGPNTGELFF

v_call: TRBV25-1
clone_size: .
d_call: .
j_call: TRBJ1-2
cdr3_nt: TGTGCCTGGAGACCCGGGACACTTAACTATGGCTACACCTTC
cdr3_aa: CAWRPGTLNYGYTF

v_call: TRBV29-1
clone_size: many
d_call: TRBD1
j_call: TRBJ2-7
cdr3_nt: TGCAGCGTTGACCTGGGACAGGGGAGCGAGCAGTACTTC
cdr3_aa: CSVDLGQGSEQYF

v_call: TRBV29-1
clone_size: .
d_call: .
j_call: TRBJ1-2
cdr3_nt: TGCAGCAGTGAGGGGTATGACAATCTTAGCTATGGCTACACCTTC
cdr3_aa: CSSEGYDNLSYGYTF

v_call: TRBV7-9
clone_size: .
d_call: .
j_call: TRBJ2-2
cdr3_nt: TGTGCCAGCAGCTTAGTGGCGGACAGGGAGCTGTTTTTT
cdr3_aa: CASSLVADRELFF

v_call: TRBV29-1
clone_size: once
d_call: .
j_call: TRBJ1-2
cdr3_nt: TGCACCCGGAGGACCTATGGCTACACCTTC
cdr3_aa: CTRRTYGYTF

v_call: TRBV25-1
clone_size: .
d_call: .
j_call: TRBJ1-1
cdr3_nt: TGTGCCAGCAGTGCTCCGAAGGAGGCCACTGAAGCTTTCTTT
cdr3_aa: CASSAPKEATEAFF

v_call: TRBV7-9
clone_size: many
d_call: TRBD1
j_call: TRBJ1-2
cdr3_nt: TGTGCCAGCAGCTCCTACAGGGGTTCAGAGGGGGGCTACACCTTC
cdr3_aa: CASSSYRGSEGGYTF

v_call: TRBV7-3
clone_size: few
d_call: TRBD2
j_call: TRBJ2-7
cdr3_nt: TGTGCCAGCAGCTTAAGCGGGGGGGCTCTCTACGAGCAGTACTTC
cdr3_aa: CASSLSGGALYEQYF

v_call: TRBV20-1
clone_size: .
d_call: TRBD2
j_call: TRBJ2-7
cdr3_nt: TGCAGTGCCCGGGGGGGGGTAGCGGGCCCGGGCTACCACGAGCAGTACTTC
cdr3_aa: CSARGGVAGPGYHEQYF

v_call: TRBV7-9
clone_size: many
d_call: .
j_call: TRBJ2-5
cdr3_nt: TGTGCCAGCAGCTTAGTCCCGTGGGCAGCTAAAGAGACCCAGTACTTC
cdr3_aa: CASSLVPWAAKETQYF

v_call: TRBV10-2
clone_size: .
d_call: TRBD1
j_call: TRBJ2-5
cdr3_nt: TGTGCCGGCAGTGATGGGACAGTCCAAGAGACCCAGTACTTC
cdr3_aa: CAGSDGTVQETQYF

v_call: TRBV19
clone_size: few
d_call: TRBD2
j_call: TRBJ2-2
cdr3_nt: TGTGCCAGTAGTATAGAAGCTAGCGGGGGGGCGTCCGGGGAGCTGTTTTTT
cdr3_aa: CASSIEASGGASGELFF